Below, 6 T cell receptor beta chains from the same sample are listed, as sequenced in a study of human T cells and chemical hapten exposure. Described time point: pre-sensitization, week 0. Noted treatment: therapeutic diphenylcyclopropenone sensitization with weekly scalp DPC. In TCRdb, the RACE reads were re-called with MiXCR into one record per CDR3 protein. The sample records roughly 81,000 distinct CDR3 sequences, over 6.5% being singletons. This specimen consisted of whole blood, obtained in connection with sensitization to the hapten diphenylcyclopropenone (DPC). These receptors were taken from a man aged 35 to 55 with alopecia areata. Some clones in this sample may be carry-over from other donors' samples.

This clonotype appeared a few times. In DNA form, the CDR3 reads TGTGCCAGCAAGCGAGGGGGCACAGATACGCAGTATTTT. Its protein product is CASKRGGTDTQYF. V and J are TRBV12-3 or TRBV12-4 and TRBJ2-3; D tentatively reads TRBD1 or TRBD2 (5 bases each). There are 13 residues in the CDR3. The V end lost 7 bases, the J end lost 1 base, and 9 bases lay between the germline ends.

This clonotype was counted between two and nine times. An end of the junction differs from the germline gene, which may be a read error. The chain joins TRBV2 to TRBJ2-1; perhaps D is TRBD1 or TRBD2 (5 bases each). Germline V gene lookup returns CDR1 SNHLY and CDR2 FYNNEI. CDR3 length: 12 residues. DNA of the CDR3: TGTGCCAGCAGTGAAGACTGGGGGTACCGGGTCTTC. It codes for CASSEDWGYRVF.

This clonotype was counted ten times or more. The genes are TRBV29-1 and TRBJ2-4; tentatively, D is TRBD2 (5 bases). CDR1 and CDR2 (germline): SQVTM, ANQGSEA. Deletions cut 3 bases from V and 8 bases from J, with 14 bases between. This CDR3 region has 13 residues. The CDR3 nucleotides read TGCAGCGTTGAGCTTTGGGGAGTGGACATTCAGTACTTC. Residues: CSVELWGVDIQYF. Using reference TRBV29-1 and TRBJ2-4 for the parts outside the CDR3, the full variable domain is SAVISQKPSRDICQRGTSLTIQCQVDSQVTMMFWYRQQPGQSLTLIATANQGSEATYESGFVIDKFPISRPNLTFSTLTVSNMSPEDSSIYLCSVELWGVDIQYFGAGTRLSVL.

This clonotype was recorded at least ten times. The chain links TRBV29-1 to TRBJ2-6, with 10 bases matching TRBD1. The CDR3 length is 17 residues. V was clipped by 7 bases and J by 4 bases; unmatched bases: 13. Germline V CDR1 and CDR2: SQVTM, ANQGSEA. The CDR3 reads CSALTGTGVYGANVLTF. CDR3 nucleotides: TGCAGCGCCCTAACAGGGACAGGGGTGTACGGGGCCAACGTCCTGACTTTC.

The chain uses TRBV7-9 and TRBJ2-3; maybe TRBD1 (6 bases). The V gene lost 5 bases and the J gene lost 2 bases, with 8 bases spanning the gap. Germline assignment: CDR1 SEHNR and CDR2 FQNEAQ (reference sequence). This CDR3 is 13 amino acids long. The CDR3, as DNA: TGTGCCAGCAGCCCAGGGGCCACAGATACGCAGTATTTT. Residues: CASSPGATDTQYF.

The genes are TRBV29-1 and TRBJ2-1; maybe TRBD1 (5 bases). The CDR3 runs to 12 residues. Trimming stripped 0 bases from V and 9 bases from J, with 9 bases between. Germline V CDR1 and CDR2: SQVTM, ANQGSEA. CDR3 in DNA: TGCAGCGTTGAAGATCGACAGCCTGAGCAGTTCTTC. Translating it yields CSVEDRQPEQFF.